This T cell receptor beta chain originates from a study of OX40 agonist ivuxolimab in advanced cancers. The overall study: Ivuxolimab is an agonistic anti-OX40 (CD134) antibody, and patients were treated with it.

This CDR3 region has 16 residues. V trimming: 0 bases; J trimming: 4 bases; junction bases outside the gene matches: 7. CDR1 and CDR2 (germline): SGHAT, FQNNGV. Assay used: immunoSEQ multiplex PCR; TCRdb lists only in-frame clones, some missing. The sample lists 52,000 or so clones; 82% were seen once. This TCR was sampled from an adult with an advanced solid tumor such as melanoma, head and neck, liver or kidney cancer. The chain is built from TRBV11-2 and TRBJ1-2; 8 bases line up with TRBD1. The sample here was CD4+ or CD8+ T cells sorted from blood, taken in a trial of the OX40 agonist ivuxolimab. CDR3 coding DNA: TGTGCCAGCAGCTTAGAGGGGGGGACAGGCATCTATGGCTACACCTTC. Its protein is CASSLEGGTGIYGYTF.